This T cell receptor beta chain was captured by sequencing in a study of T cell responses to AZD1222 COVID-19 vaccine (dated by TCRdb to the early 2020s). Background for the entire study: AZD1222 recipients whose second dose came at about 4 weeks and those whose second dose came at about 12 weeks were combined into one group, since spike-specific TCR depth and breadth did not differ between the two schedules. Enrollment into the trials was organized by age into subgroups of 18-55, 56-69 and 70-plus years, and those subgroups contained roughly 150, 30 and 60 TCR-sequenced participants, respectively. A total of 233 trial participants underwent TCR sequencing, of whom about 200 received two doses of AZD1222 and 26 received two doses of the MenACWY control vaccine. General conclusions and limits of the study: The vaccine-associated CD4 TCRs covered the entire spike protein, and the dominant responses fell in regions 160-218 and 743-854. Conclusions about previously exposed vaccinees were limited because only 5 or 6 AZD1222 recipients were SARS-CoV-2 seropositive at baseline. Spike-specific TCR breadth and depth rose significantly after two AZD1222 doses compared with day 0 and with MenACWY recipients. The 56-69-year group was small, and its depth increase did not reach significance, likely because of low power. Reportedly, close to half of the unique spike-specific TCRs recognized epitopes lying outside the regions that are mutated in the B.1.351 and B.1.1.7 variants. Because no samples from the day 14 peak response were available, repertoires could be characterized only after the peak T cell response. Most participants were white British and females outnumbered males, and the authors suggested that clonal diversity may have been underestimated.

The CDR3 regions of human TCRbeta chains were analyzed by immunosequencing. As for the authors' bioinformatics: Repertoire TCRs were matched against a reference library of SARS-CoV-2-specific TCRs generated with the MIRA antigen-specificity platform. Breadth was defined as the fraction of unique TCRs that were SARS-CoV-2-associated. Depth was defined as the fraction of total T cells that were SARS-CoV-2-associated. Using the MIRA data, each spike-specific TCR was mapped to the spike region that the TCR reacts to and placed in a CD4 or CD8 class. Log10-transformed breadth and depth values were compared by one-way ANOVA with Sidak's multiple comparisons tests. Entries here come from immuneACCESS through TCRdb and include only in-frame sequences with V and J called. Some clones fail to appear in such tables; in the studies checked, an unresolved V gene covers under half of the shortfall, and the cause of the remainder is unknown. V, J and clone size are those of that table, while D and trimming were read from the DNA. The sample includes about 150,000 clones, with 90% observed a single time. The ten biggest clones cover 18% of the sample.

This sample's time point label indicates: baseline before first vaccination. Vaccinee samples were obtained from the UK trials COV001 and COV002, which included a single-blind randomized controlled phase 2/3 trial of AZD1222 (ChAdOx1 nCoV-19) in healthy adults. For TCRbeta chain sequencing, PBMC samples were collected from trial participants at day 0 and at day 28 after the second dose. Note on this clone: Its antigen is still unknown. No base-level quality is on record; no much larger clone is a single base apart.

This clonotype was sampled from an adult in good health. Sample: peripheral blood, taken on day 0 of AZD1222 vaccination.

DNA sequence: TGTGCCAGCAGCCCGCCAGCGCCTGGCTATGGCTACACCTTC. The resulting protein is CASSPPAPGYGYTF. Rearrangement joined TRBV7-3 to TRBJ1-2, with no confidently assigned D gene. Between the V and J ends, shortened by 5 bases and 4 bases respectively, the junction contains 14 bases. The CDR3 goes from the cysteine to the phenylalanine over 14 residues. Only the CDR3 part of the read is kept: 42 bases, read in frame from the first base. Based on the germline V gene, the CDR1 and CDR2 sequences are SGHTA and FQGTGA.